Shown below are 20 T cell receptor beta chains from a single sample sequenced in a study of PD-L1 blockade in urothelial cancer. Time point here: pretreatment peripheral blood. Clones were sequenced by immunoSEQ multiplex PCR, and TCRdb holds only the in-frame ones, with some missing. The sample holds fewer than 95,000 clones, roughly 89% seen once. The material sequenced was PBMCs, taken around atezolizumab (anti-PD-L1) treatment. These receptors were collected from a man aged 60-69 years with urothelial cancer.

The genes are TRBV9 and TRBJ2-3; D gene uncertain. The germline V and J ends were trimmed by 0 bases and 4 bases, with 12 bases remaining between them. CDR3 size: 15 residues. CDR1 is SGDLS, CDR2 YYNGEE, per germline. For the CDR3, the DNA is TGTGCCAGCAGCGTAGGGTGGGCCCAGCCAGATACGCAGTATTTT. As protein: CASSVGWAQPDTQYF. The full variable domain, in which reference TRBV9 and TRBJ2-3 provide the parts outside the CDR3, is DSGVTQTPKHLITATGQRVTLRCSPRSGDLSVYWYQQSLDQGLQFLIQYYNGEERAKGNILERFSAQQFPDLHSELNLSSLELGDSALYFCASSVGWAQPDTQYFGPGTRLTVL.

This chain links TRBV6-5 with TRBJ2-7; 7 positions match TRBD2. This CDR3 is built from 12 residues. Per the germline V gene, CDR1 is MNHEY and CDR2 is SVGAGI. J gave up 7 bases and V 2 bases, and 2 bases lay outside the gene matches. The CDR3 DNA sequence: TGTGCCAGCAGTTACCCCGGGAGGGAGCAGTACTTC. Amino acid sequence: CASSYPGREQYF.

The sample holds a few counts of this clone. The gene calls are TRBV30 and TRBJ1-2; the D is unclear. Germline loops: CDR1 GTSNPN, CDR2 SVGIG (reference sequence). The V end was cut by 7 bases, the J end by 8 bases, with 11 bases between. CDR3 size: 10 residues. CDR3 in DNA: TGTGCCTCCGAGCTGGGCGGCTACACCTTC. This sequence encodes CASELGGYTF.

This clone was seen a handful of times. The chain combines TRBV29-1 with TRBJ1-2; D remains ambiguous. The germline gives CDR1 SQVTM, CDR2 ANQGSEA. V gave up 6 bases and J gave up 0 bases, with 5 bases separating them. This CDR3 is 11 amino acids long. CDR3 residues: CSVNPNYGYTF. The CDR3 bases are TGCAGCGTCAATCCTAACTATGGCTACACCTTC.

The chain is built from TRBV12-5 and TRBJ1-2; D call uncertain. Per the germline V gene, CDR1 is LGHNT and CDR2 is FRNRAP. This CDR3 has 13 residues. V was shortened by 1 base and J by 5 bases, with 8 bases between the two germline ends. CDR3 sequence (DNA): TGTGCTAGTGGTTTGGCTGAGGAATATGGCTACACCTTC. Amino acid sequence: CASGLAEEYGYTF.

V gene TRBV7-9 combines with J gene TRBJ2-6; no clear D gene. This CDR3 comprises 17 residues. Trimming took off 2 bases at V and 0 bases at J, with 11 bases between the two ends. Germline CDR1 SEHNR, CDR2 FQNEAQ (reference sequence). The CDR3 sequence is CASSLQRGDSGANVLTF. The CDR3 nucleotides read TGTGCCAGCAGCTTACAACGAGGAGACTCTGGGGCCAACGTCCTGACTTTC.

V gene TRBV6-6 combines with J gene TRBJ2-7, with a possible D match to TRBD2 (5 bases). This CDR3 comprises 14 residues. The germline V gene encodes CDR1 MNHNY and CDR2 SVGAGI (reference sequence). The V gene lost 4 bases and the J gene lost 0 bases, with 10 bases spanning the gap. The DNA of the CDR3 is TGTGCCAGCAGTTTCGGGGTAAGCTCCTACGAGCAGTACTTC. Translated, it gives CASSFGVSSYEQYF.

This clone showed up just once. This chain connects TRBV9 to TRBJ2-3; 10 bases agree with TRBD2. CDR1 SGDLS and CDR2 YYNGEE come from the germline V gene. V lost 3 bases to trimming and J lost 1 base; unmatched junction nucleotides: 8. The CDR3 contains 17 residues. The CDR3 here is CASSAASGRGRTDTQYF. As DNA, the CDR3 is TGTGCCAGCAGCGCCGCTAGCGGGAGAGGACGCACAGATACGCAGTATTTT.

This chain links TRBV7-9 with TRBJ2-3, with D maybe TRBD2 (6 bases). Trimming stripped 5 bases from V and 2 bases from J, with 11 bases between. From germline, CDR1 is SEHNR and CDR2 FQNEAQ (reference sequence). The CDR3 has 14 residues. The CDR3 reads CASSRGGATDTQYF. In DNA, the CDR3 is TGTGCCAGCAGCCGAGGAGGGGCCACAGATACGCAGTATTTT. The variable domain in full, with the rest retrieved from reference TRBV7-9 and TRBJ2-3, is DTGVSQNPRHKITKRGQNVTFRCDPISEHNRLYWYRQTLGQGPEFLTYFQNEAQLEKSRLLSDRFSAERPKGSFSTLEIQRTEQGDSAMYLCASSRGGATDTQYFGPGTRLTVL.

J is TRBJ1-1 and V is TRBV20-1; D is undetermined. Trimming cost V 2 bases and J 6 bases, with 7 bases left between them. The CDR3 covers 11 residues. Germline V gives CDR1 DFQATT, CDR2 SNEGSKA (reference sequence). This CDR3 reads CSARRGAEAFF. For the CDR3, the DNA is TGCAGTGCTAGACGGGGAGCTGAAGCTTTCTTT.

In its sample, this clone was seen a few times. The chain recombines TRBV13 with TRBJ2-2, with TRBD1 matching 10 bases. Germline values: CDR1 PRHDT, CDR2 FYEKMQ (reference sequence). The V segment lost 4 bases and the J segment 4 bases; nucleotides outside the gene matches: 6. The CDR3 covers 16 residues. In DNA form, the CDR3 reads TGTGCCAGCAGCTCCTGGACAGGGGGGACCACCGGGGAGCTGTTTTTT. It translates to CASSSWTGGTTGELFF.

The chain links TRBV7-2 to TRBJ2-1; D is unclear. The germline V gene has CDR1 SGHTA and CDR2 FQGNSA. Between the trimmed V and J ends, which lost 5 bases and 0 bases, there was a span of 14 bases. CDR3 size: 16 residues. This chain's CDR3 is CASSPRSSFSYNEQFF. The CDR3 region has the DNA TGTGCCAGCAGCCCCCGGAGTAGCTTCTCCTACAATGAGCAGTTCTTC.

The J gene is TRBJ1-3, the V gene TRBV4-3; TRBD1 might be the D (6 bases). Trimming stripped 0 bases from V and 6 bases from J, with 18 bases between. The CDR3 spans 17 residues. Germline-derived CDR1 and CDR2 are LGHNA and YSLEER. CDR3 sequence reads: CASSQDRPGGGSNTIYF. Here the CDR3 DNA reads TGCGCCAGCAGCCAAGATAGGCCGGGAGGGGGGTCAAACACCATATATTTT.

The chain joins TRBV4-1 to TRBJ1-2; no firm D call. This CDR3 has 15 residues. The germline V gene has CDR1 MGHRA and CDR2 YSYEKL. V was cut by 1 base and J by 2 bases, with 11 bases left in between. The CDR3 loop reads CASSQVITENYGYTF. DNA of the CDR3: TGCGCCAGCAGCCAAGTAATCACAGAGAACTATGGCTACACCTTC.

The CDR3 is CAWTRDTEAFF. CDR3 DNA sequence: TGTGCCTGGACTCGGGACACTGAAGCTTTCTTT. V usage is TRBV30 and J usage is TRBJ1-1; D is unclear. V lost 4 bases to trimming and J lost 3 bases, with 6 bases between them. CDR1 and CDR2 (germline): GTSNPN, SVGIG (reference sequence). There are 11 residues in the CDR3.

J is TRBJ2-1 and V is TRBV7-2, with D perhaps matching TRBD2 (5 bases). The CDR3 contains 15 residues. Trimming removed 3 bases from V and 0 bases from J, with 9 bases in between. Germline loops: CDR1 SGHTA, CDR2 FQGNSA. The CDR3 protein is CASSFGSSSYNEQFF. The CDR3 bases are TGTGCCAGCAGCTTTGGGAGTAGCTCCTACAATGAGCAGTTCTTC.

The chain is built from TRBV4-3 and TRBJ1-2, with D possibly matching TRBD1 (5 bases). Trimming shortened V by 0 bases and J by 4 bases, and 12 bases separated the two germline ends. Germline assignment: CDR1 LGHNA and CDR2 YSLEER. This CDR3 contains 15 residues. This chain's CDR3 is CASSQDLAGLYGYTF. The CDR3 DNA is TGCGCCAGCAGCCAAGACCTCGCAGGGCTCTATGGCTACACCTTC.

The V and J genes are TRBV5-1 and TRBJ1-3; unclear D gene. This CDR3 region has 14 residues. V lost 0 bases to trimming and J lost 3 bases, with 7 bases between them. From germline, CDR1 is SGHRS and CDR2 YFSETQ. The CDR3: CASSLGTVGNTIYF. CDR3 DNA sequence: TGCGCCAGCAGCTTGGGTACAGTTGGAAACACCATATATTTT.

The chain has TRBV9 and TRBJ2-1; 7 bases map to TRBD2. The CDR3 contains 14 residues. After removal of 6 bases from V and 6 bases from J, the junction contained 9 bases not matched to a gene. Germline CDR1 reads SGDLS; CDR2 reads YYNGEE. The CDR3 bases are TGTGCCAGCACTGGGGGGGAAGAGTTCAATGAGCAGTTCTTC. Its protein product is CASTGGEEFNEQFF.

This chain joins TRBV19 and TRBJ2-6, with 11 positions matching TRBD1. V lost 6 bases and J lost 2; bases outside the gene matches: 3. The germline V gene has CDR1 LNHDA and CDR2 SQIVND (reference sequence). The CDR3 totals 16 residues. The CDR3 sequence is CASSRTGGAGANVLTF. The DNA of the CDR3 is TGTGCCAGTAGCAGGACAGGGGGCGCTGGGGCCAACGTCCTGACTTTC.